This T cell receptor beta chain was sequenced in a study of beta chain features in type 1 diabetes (dated by TCRdb to 2016 to 2019). At the level of the whole study: Mean age, gender distribution, total cell number and subset yield did not differ between patients and healthy donors. A total of approximately 99,000,000 sorted cells were examined across all samples, and RNA yield correlated strongly with the number of cells per subset. In the study, TCRB repertoires of sorted circulating CD4+ T cell subsets from recently diagnosed type 1 diabetes patients were compared with those of matched healthy donors. Naive and central memory subsets were obtained from all 30 or so donors, but regulatory and stem cell-like memory subsets were isolated from only 8 patients and roughly 8 healthy donors.

The germline V gene gives CDR1 as KGHSH and CDR2 as LQKENI. The junction carries 22 bases between V and J, which are trimmed by 4 bases and 6 bases respectively. The CDR3 contains 16 residues, cysteine and phenylalanine counted. CDR3 DNA only is kept here, 48 bases in frame from base 1. All of the isolated RNA was reverse transcribed with the High Capacity cDNA Reverse Transcription Kit, so expressed TCRB transcripts were sequenced. Deep immunoSEQ sequencing was applied to naive, central memory and regulatory T cell samples, giving an average of about 3.4 million total reads per sample. Sorted cells were lysed in RLT buffer and RNA was extracted with DNase-treated RNeasy Micro or Mini kits, depending on cell number. To prevent cross-contamination, every cell subset was processed on its own, while patient and healthy donor samples were processed together. Using the immunoSEQ multiplex PCR, TCRB sequences were amplified from cDNA into 87-bp fragments spanning the CDR3 region. The amplicons were sequenced using the Illumina HiSeq platform. Concerning the study's data processing: PCR bias was computationally corrected using synthetic template baselines, reads within Hamming distance 2 were collapsed, and singletons that could not be merged were discarded. Reads were aligned against IMGT to assign V, D and J genes, CDR3 length and insertions or deletions at six rearrangement sites. Within each subset, clonotype counts were normalized to sorted cell number, after which true diversity and Gini coefficients were computed with the tcR R package. The overlap coefficient, calculated on TCRB nucleotide sequences, was used to measure repertoire sharing. As a proxy for the pre-selection repertoire, out-of-frame TCRB sequences from naive cells were analyzed. Imported from immuneACCESS, the table was reduced by TCRdb to in-frame sequences with V and J called. These copies leave out some clones; in studies compared against another copy, an unresolved V gene accounts for under half, and the cause of the remainder is not known. V and J calls and clone size are copied from that table; D and trimming were computed from the DNA. The sample table holds under 950,000 clones, of which roughly 17% were seen once. 0.02% to 0.025% of the sample comes from the top ten.

A single peripheral blood draw of approximately 0.11 L on average was collected from each donor into heparinised tubes. A BD FACSAria II and a panel including CD45RO, CCR7, CD25, CD127, CD95 and CD27 were used to sort naive, central memory, regulatory and stem cell-like memory CD4+ T cells. All sorted populations exceeded 95% purity. PBMCs were isolated immediately by Lymphoprep density gradient centrifugation and stained directly without culture. Samples were stained and sorted in pairs, with one healthy donor and one patient per experiment, so that batch effects were minimized. This clone showed up just a few times. Its binding antigen is unknown. No base quality information exists; no much larger clone differs at one position. What the work shows at the level of the full study, not this receptor alone: Sequencing cDNA rather than genomic DNA could over-represent highly expressing activated cells, although activation and CD3 levels did not differ between groups. HLA sub-analyses involved small numbers of individuals, so any influence of HLA type on TCRB rearrangement remained unresolved. PCR might favor shorter templates, but patient and control samples were amplified and corrected together, so any skew would affect both groups equally. In all four CD4+ subsets, TCRB CDR3 length was moderately but significantly shorter in type 1 diabetes patients. Naive, central memory and regulatory TCRB repertoires appeared to be more alike among patients than among healthy donors. Patients with type 1 diabetes made fewer insertions and deleted more nucleotides at VDJ recombination sites, implying thymic rearrangement abnormalities.

The sample was naive CD4+ T cells from blood. The sample's cell subset or site label, in plain terms: true naive CD4+ T cells. The chain uses TRBV18 and TRBJ2-7, and TRBD1 may be the D gene, going by 6 matching bases. The receptor was isolated from a woman aged 18-35 years in good health. CDR3 loop: CASSLLDRSFWGEQYF. The sequenced DNA is TGTGCCAGCTCACTGCTGGACAGAAGCTTTTGGGGCGAGCAGTACTTC.